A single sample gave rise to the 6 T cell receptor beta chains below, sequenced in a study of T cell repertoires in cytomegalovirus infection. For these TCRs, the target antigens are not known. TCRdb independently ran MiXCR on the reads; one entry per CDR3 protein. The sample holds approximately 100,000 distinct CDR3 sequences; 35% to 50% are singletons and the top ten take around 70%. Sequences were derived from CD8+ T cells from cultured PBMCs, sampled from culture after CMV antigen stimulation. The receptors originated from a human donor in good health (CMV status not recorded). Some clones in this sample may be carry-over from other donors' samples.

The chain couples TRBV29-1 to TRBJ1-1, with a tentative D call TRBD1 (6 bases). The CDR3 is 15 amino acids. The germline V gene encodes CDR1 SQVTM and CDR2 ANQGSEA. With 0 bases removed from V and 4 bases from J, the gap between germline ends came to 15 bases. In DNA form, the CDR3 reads TGCAGCGTTGAAGATTTTGAGAGGGGGTTCACTGAAGCTTTCTTT. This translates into CSVEDFERGFTEAFF. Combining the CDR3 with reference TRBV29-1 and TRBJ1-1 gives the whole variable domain SAVISQKPSRDICQRGTSLTIQCQVDSQVTMMFWYRQQPGQSLTLIATANQGSEATYESGFVIDKFPISRPNLTFSTLTVSNMSPEDSSIYLCSVEDFERGFTEAFFGQGTRLTVV.

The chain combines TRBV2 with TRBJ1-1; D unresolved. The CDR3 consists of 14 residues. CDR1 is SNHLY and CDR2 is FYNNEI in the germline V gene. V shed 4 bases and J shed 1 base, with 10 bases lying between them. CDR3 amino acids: CASSVAGKNTEAFF. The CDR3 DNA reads TGTGCCAGCAGTGTGGCAGGAAAGAACACTGAAGCTTTCTTT.

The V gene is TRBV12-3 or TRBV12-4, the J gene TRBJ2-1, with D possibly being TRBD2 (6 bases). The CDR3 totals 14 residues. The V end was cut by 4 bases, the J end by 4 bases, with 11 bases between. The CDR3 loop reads CASSWGVPYNEQFF. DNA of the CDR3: TGTGCCAGCAGTTGGGGGGTTCCTTACAATGAGCAGTTCTTC.

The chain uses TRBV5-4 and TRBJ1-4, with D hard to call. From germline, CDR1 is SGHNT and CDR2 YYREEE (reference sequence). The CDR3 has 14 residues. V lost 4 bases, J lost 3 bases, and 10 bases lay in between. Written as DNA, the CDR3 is TGTGCCAGCAGCACTACAGAGTCTAATGAAAAACTGTTTTTT. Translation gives CASSTTESNEKLFF.

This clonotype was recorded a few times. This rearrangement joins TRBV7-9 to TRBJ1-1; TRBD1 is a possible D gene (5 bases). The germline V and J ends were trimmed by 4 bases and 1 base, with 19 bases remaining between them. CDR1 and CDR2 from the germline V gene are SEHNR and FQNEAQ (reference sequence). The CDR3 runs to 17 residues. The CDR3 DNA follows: TGTGCCAGCAGCTCCCCCGTGGACACAGCCCCGAACACTGAAGCTTTCTTT. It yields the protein CASSSPVDTAPNTEAFF.

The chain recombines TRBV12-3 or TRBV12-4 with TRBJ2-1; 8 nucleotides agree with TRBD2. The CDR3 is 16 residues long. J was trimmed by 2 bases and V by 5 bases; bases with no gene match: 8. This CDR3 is CASSPDSSGPYNEQFF. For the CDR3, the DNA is TGTGCCAGCAGTCCCGATTCTAGCGGGCCCTACAATGAGCAGTTCTTC.